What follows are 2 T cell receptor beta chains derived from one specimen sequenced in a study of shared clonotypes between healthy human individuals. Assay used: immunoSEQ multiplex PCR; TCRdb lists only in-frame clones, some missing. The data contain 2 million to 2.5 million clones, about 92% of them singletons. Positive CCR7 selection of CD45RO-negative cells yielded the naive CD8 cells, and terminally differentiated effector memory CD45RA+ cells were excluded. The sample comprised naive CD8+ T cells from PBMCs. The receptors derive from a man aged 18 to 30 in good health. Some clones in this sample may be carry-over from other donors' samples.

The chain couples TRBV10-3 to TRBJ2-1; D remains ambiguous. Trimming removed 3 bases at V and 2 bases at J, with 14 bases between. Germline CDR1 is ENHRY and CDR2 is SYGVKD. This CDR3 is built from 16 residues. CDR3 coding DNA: TGTGCCATCAGTGAACCGACTTTTGGGGCCTACAATGAGCAGTTCTTC. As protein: CAISEPTFGAYNEQFF.

The CDR3 is CASSLEGGLYEQYF. The CDR3 nucleotides read TGTGCCAGCAGCTTGGAGGGAGGTCTCTACGAGCAGTACTTC. The chain employs TRBV5-4 and TRBJ2-7; D is perhaps TRBD2 (6 bases). Trimming cost V 0 bases and J 3 bases, with 10 bases left between them. This CDR3 is 14 amino acids long. Germline V lookup: CDR1 SGHNT, CDR2 YYREEE (reference sequence).